The T cell receptor beta chain described here comes from a study of graft-versus-host responses after intestinal transplantation. Using immunoSEQ multiplex PCR, the repertoire was profiled, and TCRdb retains in-frame clones only, with some absent. The repertoire has 7,400 or so clones, 30% to 35% of them found once; the top ten carry roughly 4%. The CDR3 extends over 18 amino acids. V was pared by 3 bases and J by 3 bases, with 8 bases of the junction left unmatched. Germline V CDR1 and CDR2: SGHTA, FQGNSA. Study results and caveats: GvH clonotypes were identified within recipient marrow, with a subset emerging first in ileum or blood.

Investigators plated roughly 200,000 CFSE-labeled responder cells together with roughly 200,000 irradiated stimulator cells labeled with violet dye. The authors sorted proliferating CFSE-low CD3+CD4+ and CD3+CD8+ responders after the reaction. The receptor's source is a human patient who was an organ donor for intestinal transplantation. The V and J genes are TRBV7-2 and TRBJ2-3; 14 bases fit TRBD2. Sequenced material: alloreactive CD8+ T cells from a mixed lymphocyte reaction culture, taken before transplantation. Subset given: CFSE-low proliferating T cells sorted from approximately 6-day pre-transplant mixed lymphocyte reaction (GvH or HvG direction). CDR3 residues: CASSFPGLAGGLTDTQYF. The CDR3 coding sequence is TGTGCCAGCAGCTTTCCCGGACTAGCGGGGGGCCTAACAGATACGCAGTATTTT. The whole variable domain, filled in from reference TRBV7-2 and TRBJ2-3, reads GAGVSQSPSNKVTEKGKDVELRCDPISGHTALYWYRQSLGQGLEFLIYFQGNSAPDKSGLPSDRFSAERTGGSVSTLTIQRTQQEDSAVYLCASSFPGLAGGLTDTQYFGPGTRLTVL.